These T cell receptor beta chains were read from a single sample in a study of Ad26.COV2.S vaccination and SARS-CoV-2 variants. Some clones are missing from TCRdb's copy, which holds only in-frame ones; the method was immunoSEQ multiplex PCR. Of about 410,000 clones listed, over 75% were seen once; the top ten hold 1.9%. This specimen was peripheral blood, taken in a trial of Ad26.COV2.S vaccine versus placebo. These receptors were collected from a person aged 18-65 years who received the Ad26.COV2.S COVID-19 vaccine or a placebo. Both conserved end residues are part of each CDR3. A D gene is named only where the DNA matches it firmly. Rows give clone size only sometimes, using once, few, many, or a class for an expanded clone.

clone_size	v_call	d_call	j_call	cdr3_aa	cdr3_nt
NA	TRBV29-1	TRBD1	TRBJ2-3	CSVGDRGLSGTDTQYF	TGCAGCGTTGGGGACAGGGGGCTATCTGGCACAGATACGCAGTATTTT
NA	TRBV30	NA	TRBJ2-1	CAWNPGGNEQFF	TGTGCCTGGAACCCTGGTGGTAATGAGCAGTTCTTC
NA	TRBV19	NA	TRBJ2-7	CASSTRDGFTGEQYF	TGTGCCAGTAGTACAAGGGACGGCTTCACGGGCGAGCAGTACTTC
NA	TRBV6-4	TRBD2	TRBJ2-3	CASSDSKAGGPDTQYF	TGTGCCAGCAGTGACTCGAAAGCGGGAGGGCCGGATACGCAGTATTTT
NA	TRBV4-2	NA	TRBJ2-7	CASSQTPEGTYEQYF	TGTGCCAGCAGCCAAACCCCGGAGGGTACCTACGAGCAGTACTTC
NA	TRBV5-1	TRBD1	TRBJ2-7	CASSLEQGSLEQYF	TGCGCCAGCAGCTTGGAACAGGGGTCCCTCGAGCAGTACTTC
NA	TRBV2	NA	TRBJ2-7	CASSEQDYEQYF	TGTGCCAGCAGTGAACAGGACTACGAGCAGTACTTC
NA	TRBV7-3	TRBD2	TRBJ2-2	CASSLSSGSGGELFF	TGTGCCAGCAGCTTATCTAGCGGGAGTGGCGGGGAGCTGTTTTTT
NA	TRBV7-9	NA	TRBJ2-7	CASSLDGFYEQYF	TGTGCCAGCAGCTTGGACGGTTTCTACGAGCAGTACTTC
NA	TRBV4-1	TRBD1	TRBJ1-1	CASSPRTGGVEAFF	TGCGCCAGCAGCCCACGGACAGGGGGGGTAGAAGCTTTCTTT
few	TRBV29-1	NA	TRBJ1-3	CSVADGSGNTIYF	TGCAGCGTCGCTGACGGATCTGGAAACACCATATATTTT
NA	TRBV5-1	NA	TRBJ2-5	CASSIKETQYF	TGCGCCAGCAGCATCAAAGAGACCCAGTACTTC
NA	TRBV28	TRBD1	TRBJ1-3	CASSQGGVAGNTIYF	TGTGCCAGCAGCCAGGGGGGGGTTGCTGGAAACACCATATATTTT